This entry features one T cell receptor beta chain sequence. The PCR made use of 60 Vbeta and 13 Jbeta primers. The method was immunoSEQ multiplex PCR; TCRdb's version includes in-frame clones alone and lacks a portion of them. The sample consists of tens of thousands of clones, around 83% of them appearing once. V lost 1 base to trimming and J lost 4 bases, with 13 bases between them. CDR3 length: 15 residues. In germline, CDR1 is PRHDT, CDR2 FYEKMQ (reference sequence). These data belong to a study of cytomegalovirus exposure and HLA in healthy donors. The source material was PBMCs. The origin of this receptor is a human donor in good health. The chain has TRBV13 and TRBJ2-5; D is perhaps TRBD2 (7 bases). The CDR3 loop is CASSLAGGRGETQYF. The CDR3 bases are TGTGCCAGCAGCTTAGCGGGGGGCCGGGGAGAGACCCAGTACTTC.